By share, the clone carrying this T cell receptor beta chain ranks as medium-sized (0.01 to 0.1%). Its target is not known. Gene names are the mouse ones. The CDR3 goes on 1 residue after the read ends, and that part is filled in from the germline J gene. Germline CDR1 KGHPV, CDR2 FQNQEV (reference sequence). The ends were cut back, 3 bases at V and 0 bases at J, with 6 bases in the middle. The CDR3 spans 14 residues. Indicated time point: mouse harvest day 14 after allogeneic transplant. Mouse grafts combined 10^7 T-cell-depleted bone marrow cells with 10^6 splenic CD5+ T cells. B6 (H2b) cells into BALB/c (H2d) mice; tissues taken at day 7 or 14. Clones were read by immunoSEQ multiplex PCR, and TCRdb kept only the in-frame ones, dropping some. Counted here are some 8,000 clones, roughly 38% occurring once; the ten biggest clones make up 3% to 4%. This record belongs to a study of tissue T cells after allogeneic stem cell transplantation.

General study points: Only a limited share of tissue TCRs appeared in blood or spleen. Few T cell clones were shared across patients, but motif clusters showed tissue-specific shared signatures. Within patients, tissue anatomy strongly shaped TCR repertoire composition.

The chain links TRBV26 to TRBJ2-1; D is uncertain. This sequence was found in a female BALB/c mouse given C57BL/6 T cells with graft-versus-host disease after an allogeneic hematopoietic cell transplant. Material for sequencing was skin. The CDR3 region is CASSLGVNYAEQFF. CDR3 DNA, as far as it was read: TGTGCCAGCAGTCTCGGGGTTAACTATGCTGAGCAGTTC.